This TCR beta chain appears in the sequencing data of a study of blood T cell repertoires in COVID-19 (dated by TCRdb to 2018 to 2021). With respect to the entire study: Samples covering the acute and convalescent phases of COVID-19 were provided by collaborators in the United States, Italy and Spain. HLA class I and class II types, where available, came from metadata supplied by the sample provider rather than from assay-based typing. The material from the prospective study consisted of cDNA or gDNA derived from T cells, B-cell-depleted T cells, or PBMCs. Subjects who had been exposed to COVID-19, were actively infected with it, or had recovered from it provided the deeply sampled blood TCRbeta repertoires that made up the dataset. The samples were drawn from two sources: the first 160 participants of the ongoing ImmuneRACE study, and 1,254 subjects contributed by 6 global collaborators. The repertoires were released in a freely available public database meant as a resource for research on the immune response to SARS-CoV-2. Nearly every sample came with metadata listing a de-identified subject ID, COVID-19 status, age in years and sex. Results the study describes overall, beyond this receptor: Clinical and demographic metadata were provided uncurated, with the amount varying by source and participant.

The germline V gene sets CDR1 to MGHDK and CDR2 to SYGVNS. Including the terminal cysteine and phenylalanine, the CDR3 comprises 15 residues. CDR3 DNA only is kept here, 45 bases in frame from base 1. V sheds 6 bases and J sheds 8 bases, leaving 19 bases between their ends. This clone was seen a few times. This receptor's antigen is unknown. Base qualities are missing; no much larger clone stands one base away. The immunoSEQ Assay, a bias-controlled multiplex PCR, was used to amplify TCRbeta CDR3 regions from genomic DNA. The paper's data handling went like this. Within the assay, amplification of reference gene primers was used to estimate how many nucleated cells each sample contained. To quantify the absolute abundance of each unique TCRbeta CDR3 rearrangement, sequence reads were collapsed and filtered. For each sample, productive Simpson clonality was calculated by taking the square root of Simpson's diversity index across productive rearrangements. Drawn from immuneACCESS, this table holds only the in-frame rearrangements with V and J called that TCRdb kept. Clones are partly lost; checked studies trace under half to an unresolved V gene and leave the rest unexplained. The V and J calls and the clone size are those of that table, but D and trimming were determined from the DNA. The sample yields 200,000 or so clones; approximately 83% were counted once. 9.5% to 13% of the sample lies in the top ten.

Whole blood was collected in K2EDTA tubes by collaborating institutions according to the institutions' own protocols. For TCRbeta analysis, collaborator samples were shipped as frozen whole blood, as isolated PBMCs, or as DNA extracted from either sample type. The clonotype originates from a human donor with active or convalescent COVID-19. The donor label of this sample is uncertain. Sequencing used peripheral blood. The rearrangement combines TRBV25-1 with TRBJ1-4; a weak D assignment points to TRBD1 (6 bases agree). Read as DNA, the sequence is TGTGCCAGCAGGGGACGACGGAGGCAGGGGGAAAAACTGTTTTTT. Translation gives CASRGRRRQGEKLFF. The full variable domain, completed from the reference TRBV25-1 and TRBJ1-4 proteins outside the CDR3, reads EADIYQTPRYLVIGTGKKITLECSQTMGHDKMYWYQQDPGMELHLIHYSYGVNSTEKGDLSSESTVSRIRTEHFPLTLESARPSHTSQYLCASRGRRRQGEKLFFGSGTQLSVL.